The 26 T cell receptor beta chains below come from one sample, sequenced in a study of identical twins. TCRdb reanalysed the 5' RACE reads using MiXCR and keeps one entry per CDR3 protein. The table shows 400,000 to 600,000 distinct CDR3 sequences, with approximately 20% occurring only once. These sequences were also reported in another study, on yellow fever vaccine responses in identical twins.

The sequenced sample was CD4+ T cells sorted from blood. Receptors were obtained from a woman younger than 35 in good health.

The CDR3 nucleotides read TGTGCCAGTTCGACAGGGGGTACCGGGGAGCTGTTTTTT. Its protein is CASSTGGTGELFF. The rearrangement joins TRBV12-3 or TRBV12-4 to TRBJ2-2; TRBD1 aligns across 9 bases. This CDR3 is built from 13 residues. V lost 9 bases and J lost 5; bases outside the gene matches: 4.

The rearrangement joins TRBV4-1 to TRBJ1-6, with D maybe TRBD1 (6 bases). This CDR3 is built from 15 residues. Germline lookup yields CDR1 MGHRA and CDR2 YSYEKL. Trimming took off 1 base at V and 9 bases at J, with 13 bases between the two ends. CDR3 nucleotides: TGCGCCAGCAGCCAAGGGGGGCGGGTTGGTTCACCCCTCCACTTT. Its protein product is CASSQGGRVGSPLHF.

The gene calls are TRBV28 and TRBJ2-7; D is possibly TRBD1 (5 bases). Germline CDR1 reads MDHEN; CDR2 reads SYDVKM. The CDR3 is 14 amino acids. V lost 1 base to trimming and J lost 3 bases, with 10 bases between them. CDR3 nucleotide sequence: TGTGCCAGCAGTTTATCAGGGTACAACTACGAGCAGTACTTC. Its protein is CASSLSGYNYEQYF.

The rearrangement uses TRBV12-3 or TRBV12-4 and TRBJ2-1; D is unresolved. The CDR3 is 14 amino acids. V lost 6 bases and J lost 4, with 13 bases in between. The CDR3 DNA reads as TGTGCCAGCAGCAAGGCGAAGAGTTACAATGAGCAGTTCTTC. It translates to CASSKAKSYNEQFF.

CDR3 region: CASSPSGQGLARGYEQYF. The CDR3 nucleotides read TGTGCCAGCAGCCCCTCCGGACAGGGACTTGCGCGGGGATACGAGCAGTACTTC. The chain employs TRBV11-1 and TRBJ2-7, with 8 nucleotides matching TRBD1. V lost 5 bases to trimming and J lost 4 bases; unmatched junction nucleotides: 19. CDR1 and CDR2 from the germline V gene are SGHAT and FQDESV (reference sequence). The CDR3 loop spans 18 amino acids.

This clonotype was counted only a few times. Written as DNA, the CDR3 is TGTGCCAGCAATCCAGCGGGAAGCAACGACAATGAGCAGTTCTTC. It specifies CASNPAGSNDNEQFF. The gene calls are TRBV21-1 and TRBJ2-1; the table's D call, TRBD2, was not checked against the DNA. TRBV21-1 is designated a pseudogene. The CDR3 contains 15 residues.

The chain employs TRBV12-3 or TRBV12-4 and TRBJ2-7, with 9 bases aligning to TRBD2. The CDR3 is made up of 14 amino acids. Unmatched junction bases numbered 9, after V lost 7 bases and J lost 5 bases. The CDR3 DNA sequence: TGTGCCAGCACCGGCCGGACTAGCGAGAACGAGCAGTACTTC. Protein product: CASTGRTSENEQYF.

This clonotype was seen only a few times. This chain connects TRBV15 to TRBJ2-7; D gene ambiguous. This CDR3 comprises 13 residues. Germline V gene sequence: CDR1 LNHNV, CDR2 YYDKDF (reference sequence). Trimming left V 0 bases short and J 4 bases short, with 7 bases between. CDR3 sequence (DNA): TGTGCCACCAGCAGAGATCCGATGTACGAGCAGTACTTC. Translation gives CATSRDPMYEQYF. The whole variable domain, remainder taken from reference TRBV15 and TRBJ2-7, is DAMVIQNPRYQVTQFGKPVTLSCSQTLNHNVMYWYQQKSSQAPKLLFHYYDKDFNNEADTPDNFQSRRPNTSFCFLDIRSPGLGDTAMYLCATSRDPMYEQYFGPGTRLTVT.

The V and J genes are TRBV7-9 and TRBJ2-7, with unresolved D. This CDR3 contains 13 residues. CDR1 and CDR2 (germline): SEHNR, FQNEAQ (reference sequence). Trimming left V 0 bases short and J 9 bases short, with 12 bases between. DNA of the CDR3: TGTGCCAGCAGCTTAGCTCGGCCGGGTCCGCAGTACTTC. It specifies CASSLARPGPQYF.

In its sample, this clonotype was seen a few times. CDR3 sequence: CATRITEVEAEAFF. As DNA, the CDR3 is TGTGCCACCCGAATAACAGAGGTAGAGGCTGAAGCTTTCTTT. The chain couples TRBV10-3 to TRBJ1-1, with no clear D. V lost 10 bases to trimming and J lost 6 bases, with 21 bases between them. In germline, CDR1 is ENHRY, CDR2 SYGVKD. The CDR3 spans 14 residues.

The V and J genes are TRBV20-1 and TRBJ2-5, with a possible D match to TRBD2 (7 bases). Trimming left V 5 bases short and J 3 bases short, with 10 bases between. There are 12 residues in the CDR3. CDR1 is DFQATT and CDR2 is SNEGSKA in the germline V gene (reference sequence). CDR3 residues: CSARGAEETQYF. The DNA for the CDR3 is TGCAGTGCTCGGGGGGCCGAAGAGACCCAGTACTTC.

The table lists this clonotype with a few counts. The rearrangement links TRBV6-2 or TRBV6-3 to TRBJ2-3; either TRBD1 or TRBD2 may fit D (7 bases each). This CDR3 is built from 21 residues. Trimming cost V 6 bases and J 0 bases, with 31 bases left between them. Germline assignment: CDR1 MNHEY and CDR2 SVGEGT. CDR3 bases: TGTGCCAGCAGATCGACAGGGAGGGGCCTTAAGTGGGACTTTAGCACAGATACGCAGTATTTT. Translating gives CASRSTGRGLKWDFSTDTQYF.

This clonotype showed up just a few times. The rearrangement links TRBV12-3 or TRBV12-4 to TRBJ1-5; TRBD1 agrees at 7 bases. Trimming cost V 5 bases and J 5 bases; bases outside gene matches: 6. The CDR3 consists of 14 residues. CDR3 in DNA: TGTGCCAGCAGTGACAGGGACCCTTATCAGCCCCAGCATTTT. Protein product: CASSDRDPYQPQHF.

This clonotype was observed a few times. The CDR3 loop reads CAASGTVASGYRQYV. The CDR3 bases are TGTGCCGCCTCCGGGACAGTCGCGTCGGGCTACCGGCAGTACGTC. V and J are TRBV2 and TRBJ2-7; 7 nucleotides agree with TRBD1. Germline V gene data show CDR1 as SNHLY and CDR2 as FYNNEI. Losses at the gene ends were 11 bases for V and 9 bases for J; bases not matched to a gene: 22. The CDR3 is 15 amino acids.

The gene calls are TRBV3-1 and TRBJ1-1; perhaps TRBD1 as D (5 bases). The CDR3 loop spans 14 amino acids. Germline V gene sequence: CDR1 LGHDT, CDR2 YNNKEL (reference sequence). Trimming removed 4 bases at V and 5 bases at J, with 14 bases between. CDR3 nucleotides: TGTGCCAGCAGCCGCCTTGGGGAGGGGACTGAAGCTTTCTTT. As protein: CASSRLGEGTEAFF. The entire variable domain, with the rest obtained from reference TRBV3-1 and TRBJ1-1, is as follows: DTAVSQTPKYLVTQMGNDKSIKCEQNLGHDTMYWYKQDSKKFLKIMFSYNNKELIINETVPNRFSPKSPDKAHLNLHINSLELGDSAVYFCASSRLGEGTEAFFGQGTRLTVV.

This clonotype occurred a few times. The chain couples TRBV3-1 to TRBJ2-1, with TRBD2 matching over 13 bases. Germline CDR1 is LGHDT and CDR2 is YNNKEL (reference sequence). V dropped 4 bases and J dropped 7; count of bases not matched to a gene: 7. CDR3 length: 16 residues. The CDR3 nucleotides are TGTGCCAGCAGCCTCGGACTAGCGGGAGTGGGGAATGAGCAGTTCTTC. This translates into CASSLGLAGVGNEQFF.

V usage is TRBV29-1 and J usage is TRBJ2-1, with 13 positions matching TRBD2. V trimming: 5 bases; J trimming: 7 bases; junction bases outside the gene matches: 2. The CDR3 totals 13 residues. In germline, CDR1 is SQVTM, CDR2 ANQGSEA. In DNA form, the CDR3 reads TGCAGCGTTAGGACTAGCGGGAGTAATGAGCAGTTCTTC. This sequence encodes CSVRTSGSNEQFF.

The chain combines TRBV28 with TRBJ2-7; 9 bases are shared with TRBD1. The CDR3 covers 16 residues. J gave up 5 bases and V 6 bases, and 14 bases lay outside the gene matches. The germline gives CDR1 MDHEN, CDR2 SYDVKM. In DNA, the CDR3 is TGTGCCAGCAGCTTTGCCGGGACAGGGAATAGGCACGAGCAGTACTTC. It codes for CASSFAGTGNRHEQYF.

V and J are TRBV20-1 and TRBJ2-1; tentatively, D is TRBD1 or TRBD2 (5 bases each). CDR3 length: 16 amino acids. Looked up from germline, CDR1 is DFQATT and CDR2 is SNEGSKA (reference sequence). V lost 3 bases and J lost 4, with 19 bases in between. The chain's CDR3 is CSASPSGAQSYNEQFF. In DNA form, the CDR3 reads TGCAGTGCTAGTCCTTCCGGGGCACAATCTTACAATGAGCAGTTCTTC.

This clonotype was detected a few times. V is TRBV9 and J is TRBJ2-7; 9 bases match TRBD1. This CDR3 is built from 15 residues. V lost 2 bases and J lost 4; bases outside the gene matches: 7. Looked up from germline, CDR1 is SGDLS and CDR2 is YYNGEE. The CDR3 loop reads CASSVAGTGSYEQYF. The CDR3 nucleotides read TGTGCCAGCAGCGTCGCCGGGACAGGGTCATACGAGCAGTACTTC.

This rearrangement joins TRBV12-3 or TRBV12-4 to TRBJ2-2; D perhaps matches TRBD2 (6 bases). Between the trimmed V and J ends, which lost 1 base and 4 bases, there was a span of 13 bases. The CDR3 spans 16 residues. CDR3 amino acids: CASSLEGGTSTGELFF. The CDR3 region has the DNA TGTGCCAGCAGTTTAGAGGGCGGGACCAGCACCGGGGAGCTGTTTTTT.

This clonotype turned up a few times. The V gene is TRBV11-2, the J gene TRBJ1-1, with no clear D. Trimming took 5 bases from V and 7 from J, leaving 17 bases between them. The CDR3 has 14 residues. CDR1 is SGHAT and CDR2 is FQNNGV in the germline V gene. CDR3 nucleotides: TGTGCCAGCAGCCTAGTAATCGTGGGGTATGAAGCTTTCTTT. It translates to CASSLVIVGYEAFF.

This chain connects TRBV5-1 to TRBJ2-7; the match to TRBD2 covers 9 bases. The CDR3 is 16 residues long. V dropped 3 bases and J dropped 4; count of bases not matched to a gene: 11. Germline CDR1 reads SGHRS; CDR2 reads YFSETQ. In nucleotides, the CDR3 is TGCGCCAGCAGCTACTCGCCGGGACTAGCAGATTACGAGCAGTACGTC. It specifies CASSYSPGLADYEQYV.

This clonotype has more than one count but fewer than ten. The chain employs TRBV20-1 and TRBJ1-1; 9 positions match TRBD1. With 3 bases clipped from V and 2 bases from J, the junction kept 4 bases outside the gene matches. The CDR3 covers 14 residues. CDR1 is DFQATT and CDR2 is SNEGSKA in the germline V gene (reference sequence). CDR3 residues: CSASDTGGNTEAFF. The CDR3 coding sequence is TGCAGTGCTAGCGATACAGGGGGCAACACTGAAGCTTTCTTT.

V is TRBV20-1 and J is TRBJ2-5; weak D call: TRBD2 (6 bases). The CDR3 has 12 residues. V lost 5 bases and J lost 8, with 15 bases in between. Germline CDR1 DFQATT, CDR2 SNEGSKA (reference sequence). This chain's CDR3 is CSAGDWEGTQYF. Written as DNA, the CDR3 is TGCAGTGCTGGGGACTGGGAAGGAACCCAGTACTTC.

This clonotype has a handful of counts. The chain joins TRBV5-1 to TRBJ2-1; 11 bases are a match to TRBD2. Per germline, CDR1 SGHRS and CDR2 YFSETQ. There are 18 residues in the CDR3. Germline trimming cut 4 bases from V and 6 bases from J; bases unmatched to any gene: 15. The CDR3: CASSLGLAGTKRGNEQFF. The CDR3, as DNA: TGCGCCAGCAGCCTAGGACTAGCGGGCACAAAGAGGGGCAATGAGCAGTTCTTC. Full variable domain (remainder filled in from reference TRBV5-1 and TRBJ2-1): KAGVTQTPRYLIKTRGQQVTLSCSPISGHRSVSWYQQTPGQGLQFLFEYFSETQRNKGNFPGRFSGRQFSNSRSEMNVSTLELGDSALYLCASSLGLAGTKRGNEQFFGPGTRLTVL.